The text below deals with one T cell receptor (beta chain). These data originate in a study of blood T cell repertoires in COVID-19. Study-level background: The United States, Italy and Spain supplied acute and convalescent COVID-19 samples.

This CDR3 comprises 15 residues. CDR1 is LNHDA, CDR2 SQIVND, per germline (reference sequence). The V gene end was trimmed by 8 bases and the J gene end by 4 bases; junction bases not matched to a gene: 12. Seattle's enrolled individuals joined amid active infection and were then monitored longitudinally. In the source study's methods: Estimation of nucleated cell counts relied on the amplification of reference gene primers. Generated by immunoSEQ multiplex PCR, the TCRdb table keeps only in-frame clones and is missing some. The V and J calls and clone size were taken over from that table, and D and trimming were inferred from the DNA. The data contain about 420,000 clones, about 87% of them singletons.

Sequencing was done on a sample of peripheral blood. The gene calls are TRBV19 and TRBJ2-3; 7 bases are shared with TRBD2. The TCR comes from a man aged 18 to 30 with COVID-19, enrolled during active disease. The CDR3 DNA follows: TGTGCCAGTGAAGGAGGCGGGAGATCCCCAGATACGCAGTATTTT. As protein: CASEGGGRSPDTQYF. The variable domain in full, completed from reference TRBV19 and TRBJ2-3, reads DGGITQSPKYLFRKEGQNVTLSCEQNLNHDAMYWYRQDPGQGLRLIYYSQIVNDFQKGDIAEGYSVSREKKESFPLTVTSAQKNPTAFYLCASEGGGRSPDTQYFGPGTRLTVL.